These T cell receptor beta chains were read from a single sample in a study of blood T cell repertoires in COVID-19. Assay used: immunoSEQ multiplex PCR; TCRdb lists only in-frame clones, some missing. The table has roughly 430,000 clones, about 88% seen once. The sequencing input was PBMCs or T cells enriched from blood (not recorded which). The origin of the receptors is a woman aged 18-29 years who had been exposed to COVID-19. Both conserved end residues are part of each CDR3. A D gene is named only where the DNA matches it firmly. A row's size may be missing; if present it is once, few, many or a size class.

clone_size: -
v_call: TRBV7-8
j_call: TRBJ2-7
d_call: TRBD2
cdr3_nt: TGTGCCAGCAGCTTAGTGTTGGGAGCGGGAGGCTCCTCCTACGAGCAGTACTTC
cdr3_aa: CASSLVLGAGGSSYEQYF

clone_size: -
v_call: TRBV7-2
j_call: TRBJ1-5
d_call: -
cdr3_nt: TGTGCCAGCAGCCCGAGACACGGCAATCAGCCCCAGCATTTT
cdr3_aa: CASSPRHGNQPQHF

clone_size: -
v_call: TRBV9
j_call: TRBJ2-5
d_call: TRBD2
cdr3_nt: TGTGCCAGCAGCGTAGTGGCGGGGGAATGGGAGACCCAGTACTTC
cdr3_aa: CASSVVAGEWETQYF

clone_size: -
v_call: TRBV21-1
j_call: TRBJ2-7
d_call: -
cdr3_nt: TGTGCCAGCAGCAACGGACTAGCGGGGAGTTCCTACGAGCAGTACTTC
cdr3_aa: CASSNGLAGSSYEQYF

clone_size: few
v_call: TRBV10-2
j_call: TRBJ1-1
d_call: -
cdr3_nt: TGCGCCAGCAGTGGAGGCGTCACTGAAGCTTTCTTT
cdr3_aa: CASSGGVTEAFF

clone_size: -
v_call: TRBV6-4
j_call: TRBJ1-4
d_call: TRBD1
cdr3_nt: TGTGCCAGCAGTGAACAGGGGTTTGCTAATGAAAAACTGTTTTTT
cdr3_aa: CASSEQGFANEKLFF

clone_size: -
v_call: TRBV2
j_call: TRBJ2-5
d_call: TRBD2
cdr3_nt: TGTGCCAGCACCCTATCGGGGGGGAAAGAGACCCAGTACTTC
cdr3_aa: CASTLSGGKETQYF

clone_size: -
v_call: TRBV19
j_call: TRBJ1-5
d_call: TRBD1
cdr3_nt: TGTGCCAGCCGACCGGAGGGACAGGGGGCATTGCAGCCCCAGCATTTT
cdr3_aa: CASRPEGQGALQPQHF

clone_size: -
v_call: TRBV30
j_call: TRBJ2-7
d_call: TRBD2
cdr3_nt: TGTGCCTGGAGCGGGGGGGATCATTACGAGCAGTACTTC
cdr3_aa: CAWSGGDHYEQYF

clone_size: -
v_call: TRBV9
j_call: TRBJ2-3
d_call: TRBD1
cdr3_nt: TGTGCCAGCAGCCCTACAGTGGGGGACAGGAGCACAGATACGCAGTATTTT
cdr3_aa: CASSPTVGDRSTDTQYF

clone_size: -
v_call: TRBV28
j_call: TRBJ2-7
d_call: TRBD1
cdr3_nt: TGTGCCAGCAGTCGGGGGGACAGGGGGACAAGGGCCTACGAGCAGTACTTC
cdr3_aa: CASSRGDRGTRAYEQYF

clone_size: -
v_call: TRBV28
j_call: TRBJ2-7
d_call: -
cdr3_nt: TGTGCCAGCCGGACAGAAAGGCCCTACGAGCAGTACTTC
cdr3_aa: CASRTERPYEQYF

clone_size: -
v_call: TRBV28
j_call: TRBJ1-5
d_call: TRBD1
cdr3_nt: TGTGCCAGCAGAACAGGGGGCCTACTTAGCAATCAGCCCCAGCATTTT
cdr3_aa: CASRTGGLLSNQPQHF

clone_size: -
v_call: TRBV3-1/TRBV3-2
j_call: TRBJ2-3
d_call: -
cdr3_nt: TGTGCCAGCAGGGCCTTGGAGACAGATACGCAGTATTTT
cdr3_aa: CASRALETDTQYF

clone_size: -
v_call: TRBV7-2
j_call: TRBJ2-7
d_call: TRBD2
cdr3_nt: TGTGCCAGCAGCACGGGACCGGGGGGGCCCTACGAGCAGTACTTC
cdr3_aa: CASSTGPGGPYEQYF

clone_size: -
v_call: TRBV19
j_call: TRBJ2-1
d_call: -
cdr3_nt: TGTGCCAGTAGTTTCCTCCCCGGCAATGAGCAGTTCTTC
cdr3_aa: CASSFLPGNEQFF

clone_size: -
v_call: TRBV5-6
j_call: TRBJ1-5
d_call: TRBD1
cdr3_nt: TGTGCCAGCAGCGTCTGGACAGGGGGCAATCAGCCCCAGCATTTT
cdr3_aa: CASSVWTGGNQPQHF

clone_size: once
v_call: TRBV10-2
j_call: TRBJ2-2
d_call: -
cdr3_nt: TGCGCCAGCAACTTGGTAGAGAACACCGGGGAGCTGTTTTTT
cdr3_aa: CASNLVENTGELFF

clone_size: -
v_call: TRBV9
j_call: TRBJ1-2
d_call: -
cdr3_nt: TGTGCCAGCAGCGTAGGAATTCAGGGCGGCTATGGCTACACCTTC
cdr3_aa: CASSVGIQGGYGYTF

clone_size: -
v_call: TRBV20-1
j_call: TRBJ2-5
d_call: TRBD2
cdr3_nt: TGCAGTGCTGGACCCGGGACTAGCTACTTC
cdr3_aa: CSAGPGTSYF

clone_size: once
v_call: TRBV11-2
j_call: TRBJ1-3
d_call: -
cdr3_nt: TGTGCCAGCAGGCAATCAGGGATCCGAAACACCATATATTTT
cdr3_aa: CASRQSGIRNTIYF

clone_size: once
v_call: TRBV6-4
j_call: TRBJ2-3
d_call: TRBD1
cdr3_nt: TGTGCCAGCAGTGGACAGGGCGGGACAGATACGCAGTATTTT
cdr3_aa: CASSGQGGTDTQYF

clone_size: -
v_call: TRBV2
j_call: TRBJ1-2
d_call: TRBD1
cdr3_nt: TGTGCCAGCAGTGAGTCCACAGGGGGCGAGGGCTACACCTTC
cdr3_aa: CASSESTGGEGYTF

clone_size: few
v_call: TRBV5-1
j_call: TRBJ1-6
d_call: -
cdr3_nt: TGCGCCAGCAGCTCGCTTGACGGGAGCTCCTATAATTCACCCCTCCACTTT
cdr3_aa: CASSSLDGSSYNSPLHF

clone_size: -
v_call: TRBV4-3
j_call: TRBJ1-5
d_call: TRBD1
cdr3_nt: TGCGCCAGCAGCCAAGAGAGAGGGGGCGTTCAGCCCCAGCATTTT
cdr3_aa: CASSQERGGVQPQHF

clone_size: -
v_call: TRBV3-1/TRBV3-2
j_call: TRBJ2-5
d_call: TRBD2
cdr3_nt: TGTGCCAGCAGTCCGACTAGCGGGGGGGCCGGTGGGACCCAGTACTTC
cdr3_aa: CASSPTSGGAGGTQYF

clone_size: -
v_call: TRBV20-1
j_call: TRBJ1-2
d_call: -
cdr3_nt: TGCAGTGCTAGTGACGGGGGGGTAAACTATGGCTACACCTTC
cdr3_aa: CSASDGGVNYGYTF

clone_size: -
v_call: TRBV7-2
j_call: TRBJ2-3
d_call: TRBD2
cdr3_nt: TGTGCCAGCAGCTCAGCGCGGGGGAATACGCAGTATTTT
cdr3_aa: CASSSARGNTQYF

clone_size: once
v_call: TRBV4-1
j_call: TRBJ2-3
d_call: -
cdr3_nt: TGCGCCAGCAGCCAAGGAGGCCAGTCTCTCTACCTAACTAGCACAGATACGCAGTATTTT
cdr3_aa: CASSQGGQSLYLTSTDTQYF

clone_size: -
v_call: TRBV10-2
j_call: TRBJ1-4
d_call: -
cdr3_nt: TGCGCCAGCAGTGTTTATGCAACTAATGAAAAACTGTTTTTT
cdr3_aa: CASSVYATNEKLFF

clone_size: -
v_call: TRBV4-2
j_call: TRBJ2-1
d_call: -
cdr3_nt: TGTGCCAGCAGCCAAGCAATGGTCGGTGAGCAGTTCTTC
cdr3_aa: CASSQAMVGEQFF

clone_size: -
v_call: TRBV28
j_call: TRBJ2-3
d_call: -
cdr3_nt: TGTGCCAGCAATACTATTAGCACAGATACGCAGTATTTT
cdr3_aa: CASNTISTDTQYF

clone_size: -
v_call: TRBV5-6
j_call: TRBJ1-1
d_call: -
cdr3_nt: TGTGCCAGCAGCCGACTACTTTCGCCCACTGAAGCTTTCTTT
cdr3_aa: CASSRLLSPTEAFF

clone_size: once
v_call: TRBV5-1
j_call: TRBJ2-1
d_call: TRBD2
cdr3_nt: TGCGCCTCCGGGCGGGGGGGCCGGAATGAGCAGTTCTTC
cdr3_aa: CASGRGGRNEQFF

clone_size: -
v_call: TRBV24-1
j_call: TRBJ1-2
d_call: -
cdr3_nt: TGTGCCACCAGTGACTGGGGCAAGCGCTATGGCTACACCTTC
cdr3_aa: CATSDWGKRYGYTF

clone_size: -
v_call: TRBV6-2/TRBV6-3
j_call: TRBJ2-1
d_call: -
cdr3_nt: TGTGCCAGCAGTTCCACTAGCTTCGATGAGCAGTTCTTC
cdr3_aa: CASSSTSFDEQFF

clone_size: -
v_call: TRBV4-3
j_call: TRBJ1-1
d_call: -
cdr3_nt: TGCGCCAGCAGCCTTACAGATTCGTGGAACACTGAAGCTTTCTTT
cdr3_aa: CASSLTDSWNTEAFF

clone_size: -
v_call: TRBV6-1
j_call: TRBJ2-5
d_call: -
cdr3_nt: TGTGCCAGCAGTGAATTTAACGTGGCGGGGACCCAGTACTTC
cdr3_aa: CASSEFNVAGTQYF

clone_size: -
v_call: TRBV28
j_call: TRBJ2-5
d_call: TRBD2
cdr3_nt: TGTGCCAGCAGTTTAAGAGCGGGACAAGAGACCCAGTACTTC
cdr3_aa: CASSLRAGQETQYF

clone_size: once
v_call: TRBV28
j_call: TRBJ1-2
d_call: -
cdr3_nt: TGTGCCAGCAGTTCACCCTCGGGGAGGATTAACTATGGCTACACCTTC
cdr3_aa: CASSSPSGRINYGYTF

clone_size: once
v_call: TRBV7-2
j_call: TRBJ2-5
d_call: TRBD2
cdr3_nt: TGTGCCAGCAGCTTAAGGCGCCTAGCGGGGCAAGAGACCCAGTACTTC
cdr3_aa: CASSLRRLAGQETQYF

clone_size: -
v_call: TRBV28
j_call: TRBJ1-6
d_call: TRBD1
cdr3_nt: TGTGCCAGCAGAGGGACAGGGCCCTATAATTCACCCCTCCACTTT
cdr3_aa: CASRGTGPYNSPLHF

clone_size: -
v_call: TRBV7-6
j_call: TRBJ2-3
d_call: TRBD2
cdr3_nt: TGTGCCAGCGGTGCGGGAGGAGGAGATACGCAGTATTTT
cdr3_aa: CASGAGGGDTQYF

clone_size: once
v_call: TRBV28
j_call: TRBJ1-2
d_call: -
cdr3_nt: TGTGCCACTCAGGGTTTTGGCTACACCTTC
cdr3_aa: CATQGFGYTF

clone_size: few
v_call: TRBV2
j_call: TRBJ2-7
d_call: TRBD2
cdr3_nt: TGTGCCAGCAGTGTCCCAAGCGGGGGTGCTATCTCCTACGAGCAGTACTTC
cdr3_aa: CASSVPSGGAISYEQYF

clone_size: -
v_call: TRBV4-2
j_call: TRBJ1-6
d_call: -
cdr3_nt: TGTGCCAGCAGCCAAGCCTCGGCGGGGTTTTCGAATTCACCCCTCCACTTT
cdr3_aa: CASSQASAGFSNSPLHF

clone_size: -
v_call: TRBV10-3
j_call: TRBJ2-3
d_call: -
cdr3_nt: TGTGCCATCAGAAGGCCAGGGAGCACAGATACGCAGTATTTT
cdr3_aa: CAIRRPGSTDTQYF

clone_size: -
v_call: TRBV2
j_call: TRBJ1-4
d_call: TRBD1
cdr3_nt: TGTGCCAGCAGTAGAGACAGGGGGAGTGAAAAACTGTTTTTT
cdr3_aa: CASSRDRGSEKLFF

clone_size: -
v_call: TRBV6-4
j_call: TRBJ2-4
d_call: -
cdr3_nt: TGTGCCAGCAGTGCCTACGGGACTTCACCTCAGTACTTC
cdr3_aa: CASSAYGTSPQYF

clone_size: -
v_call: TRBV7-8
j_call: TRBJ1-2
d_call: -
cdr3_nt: TGTGCCAGCGGAGTAGGGACTTTCAACTATGGCTACACCTTC
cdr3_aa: CASGVGTFNYGYTF

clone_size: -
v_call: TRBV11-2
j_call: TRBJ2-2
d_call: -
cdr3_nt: TGTGCCAGCAGCTTAGTAGTTTGGCGGACCGGGGAGCTGTTTTTT
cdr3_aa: CASSLVVWRTGELFF

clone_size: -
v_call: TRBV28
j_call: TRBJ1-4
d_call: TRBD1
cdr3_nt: TGTGCCAGCAGTTCCGGACAGGTGGGATATGAAAAACTGTTTTTT
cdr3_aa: CASSSGQVGYEKLFF

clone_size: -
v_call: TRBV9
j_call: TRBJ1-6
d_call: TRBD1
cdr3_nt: TGTGCCAGCAGCCATCTACCGGGACAGGGGCAAAATTCACCCCTCCACTTT
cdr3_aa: CASSHLPGQGQNSPLHF

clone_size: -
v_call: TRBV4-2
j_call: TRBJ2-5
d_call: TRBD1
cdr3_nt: TGTGCCAGCAGCCAAGAGGGCAGGGGGCAAGAGACCCAGTACTTC
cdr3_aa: CASSQEGRGQETQYF

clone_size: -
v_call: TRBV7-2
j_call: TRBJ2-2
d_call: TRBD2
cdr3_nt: TGTGCCAGCACCCGTGAAGTACTAGCGGGGGCCACCGGGGAGCTGTTTTTT
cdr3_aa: CASTREVLAGATGELFF

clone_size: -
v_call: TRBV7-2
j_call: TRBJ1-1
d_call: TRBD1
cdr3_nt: TGTGCCAGCAGCTCACTAGGGGGCAACACTGAAGCTTTCTTT
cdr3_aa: CASSSLGGNTEAFF

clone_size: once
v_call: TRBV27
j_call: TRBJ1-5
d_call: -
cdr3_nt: TGTGCCAGCAGTTTAGGCCTCAATCAGCCCCAGCATTTT
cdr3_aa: CASSLGLNQPQHF